These T cell receptor beta chains were read from a single sample in a study of blood T cell repertoires in COVID-19. The method was immunoSEQ multiplex PCR; TCRdb's version includes in-frame clones alone and lacks a portion of them. The sample lists some 230,000 clones, 86% seen once, with approximately 2.1% in the top ten. Material for sequencing was peripheral blood. The receptors derive from a man aged 25 to 45 who had recovered from COVID-19. Both conserved end residues are part of each CDR3. Each record gives: clone size, CDR3 length, J gene, D gene, V gene, CDR3 protein, CDR3 DNA. A D gene is named only where the DNA matches it firmly. A row's size may be missing; if present it is once, few, many or a size class.

NA 15 TRBJ2-7 NA TRBV5-6 CASSPLSPEAYEQYF TGTGCCAGCAGCCCCCTCTCACCCGAGGCCTACGAGCAGTACTTC
once 14 TRBJ2-3 TRBD2 TRBV24-1 CATGTSGGPNTQYF TGTGCCACCGGGACTAGCGGGGGGCCGAATACGCAGTATTTT
NA 16 TRBJ2-5 NA TRBV25-1 CASSGPRGTGQETQYF TGTGCCAGCAGTGGACCCAGGGGTACCGGCCAAGAGACCCAGTACTTC
NA 14 TRBJ2-7 NA TRBV6-5 CASSYKQFSYEQYF TGTGCCAGCAGTTATAAACAGTTCTCCTACGAGCAGTACTTC
few 11 TRBJ1-1 NA TRBV27 CASRRGTEAFF TGTGCCAGCAGAAGGGGCACTGAAGCTTTCTTT
NA 15 TRBJ1-5 NA TRBV18 CASSPPQNSNQPQHF TGTGCCAGCTCACCACCCCAGAATAGCAATCAGCCCCAGCATTTT
NA 15 TRBJ1-2 NA TRBV29-1 CSAGAIAGLDYGYTF TGCAGCGCCGGGGCGATTGCGGGGCTGGACTATGGCTACACCTTC
NA 13 TRBJ1-3 TRBD1 TRBV12-3/TRBV12-4 CATMTGLGNTIYF TGTGCCACCATGACAGGGTTAGGAAACACCATATATTTT
NA 15 TRBJ2-7 TRBD2 TRBV6-1 CASSEVGTSTYEQYF TGTGCCAGCAGTGAAGTTGGGACTAGCACCTACGAGCAGTACTTC
NA 15 TRBJ2-3 TRBD2 TRBV7-9 CASSAPAGGTDTQYF TGTGCCAGCAGCGCTCCGGCGGGAGGCACAGATACGCAGTATTTT
few 15 TRBJ1-4 NA TRBV2 CASRVQGYGYEKLFF TGTGCCAGCAGGGTTCAGGGTTACGGCTATGAAAAACTGTTTTTT
NA 15 TRBJ1-5 TRBD1 TRBV29-1 CSVEITGESNQPQHF TGCAGCGTTGAAATTACAGGGGAAAGCAATCAGCCCCAGCATTTT
NA 14 TRBJ1-2 TRBD1 TRBV9 CASSVVGRGNGYTF TGTGCCAGCAGCGTAGTGGGCAGGGGGAATGGCTACACCTTC